The sequence of this T cell receptor (beta chain) was determined in a study of cytomegalovirus exposure and HLA in healthy donors (dated by TCRdb to about 2017). For the wider study: According to a later analysis, one platform produced both the approximately 110 validation repertoires and the approximately 660 repertoires of the first cohort. The study combined high-throughput TCR immunosequencing, statistical association of individual TCRs with disease status, and machine learning to predict cytomegalovirus infection status. The aim of the study was to test whether cataloging public T cell receptors could identify signatures of past pathogen exposure. A separate validation cohort of 100 to 150 different subjects was used in addition to the roughly 670-subject first cohort. Results the study describes overall, beyond this receptor: According to the authors, the approach could potentially be generalized to other disease states and immunological phenotypes. The validation cohort had no HLA typing available for a later analysis, so co-occurrence within that cohort was assessed over all 120 or so repertoires. A total of fewer than 200 TCR beta chains were listed by the study as associated with cytomegalovirus. A later analysis found that TCRs clustered in the first cohort also tended to co-occur in the 120 validation repertoires, with approximately 94% of cluster scores above 0. Cytomegalovirus status was reported to be diagnosed by the classifier with high specificity and sensitivity in both the original and validation cohorts. In vitro tests confirmed that a few of the cytomegalovirus-associated TCR beta chains recognize cytomegalovirus antigens. Most TCR sequences were seen in very few donors, while some public TCRs were found in many individuals.

V and J are truncated by 3 bases and 2 bases respectively, leaving an intervening sequence of 8 bases. Reading the germline V gene (reference sequence) gives CDR1 MNHEY and CDR2 SMNVEV. From cysteine to phenylalanine, the CDR3 is 13 amino acids long. The only DNA kept is the CDR3, 39 bases in frame from the first base. The protocol used for the library was the immunoSEQ multiplex PCR assay. The published analysis was carried out like this. A statistical classification framework was built to diagnose cytomegalovirus status from the catalog of TCR beta chain sequences. TCRdb carries this immuneACCESS record with in-frame sequences only. Its versions omit some clonotypes, under half of them owing to an unresolved V gene in the studies checked, with the rest unexplained. V and J calls and clone size are as listed in that table; D and trimming were resolved from the DNA. Present in this sample are roughly 180,000 clones, more than 75% of which were seen just once. In total, the top ten clones hold more than 5.5% of the sample.

Donors formed part of the validation cohort, which comprised 120 subjects and was distinct from the first cohort of under 850 subjects. As to this clone: Its target antigen remains unknown. It has no much larger one-base neighbor in the sample; base qualities were not kept.

The origin of this receptor is a man aged 25-40 years in good health and CMV-seropositive. The sequenced sample was PBMCs. Recombination connected TRBV27 to TRBJ2-7, with the D gene not clear enough to name. The CDR3 region has the sequence CASSLRQTYEQYF. The sequenced DNA is TGTGCCAGCAGTTTGAGGCAGACCTACGAGCAGTACTTC.